The sample holds a few counts of the clone carrying this T cell receptor beta chain. Its specificity is not known. The data originate from a study of blood T cells in healthy people across ages. General study results and limits: Both naive CD4+ cell counts and diversity were greater in long-lived donors than in aged donors. The donors' CMV status was not determined, possibly confounding changes in expanded clonotypes.

Every sample yielded at least 6 million isolated PBMCs. Trimming cost V 5 bases and J 1 base, with 8 bases left between them. The CDR3 is 13 amino acids. CDR1 and CDR2 from the germline V gene are SGHTA and FQGNSA. The use of a sample-barcoded 5' primer and a J-beta primer mix characterized a second PCR of about 7 to 12 cycles. Each cDNA was tagged by a template-switch adaptor containing 12 random nucleotides. One entry per CDR3 protein, called by TCRdb with MiXCR from the 5' RACE reads. The sample has roughly 1,500,000 distinct CDR3 sequences, around 36% seen once. The chain links TRBV7-2 to TRBJ1-2, with D possibly TRBD1 on 5 matching bases. Input material: blood. This receptor was identified in a woman aged 25 to 39 in good health. The CDR3 loop reads CASSKTDNYGYTF. CDR3 coding DNA: TGTGCCAGCAGCAAGACAGATAACTATGGCTACACCTTC.